These T cell receptor beta chains were read from a single sample in a study of blood T cell repertoires in COVID-19. Sequencing was performed with immunoSEQ multiplex PCR; in TCRdb, only in-frame clones are kept and a portion is missing. The sample records around 400,000 clones, around 87% being singletons. Sequencing was done on a sample of peripheral blood. The receptors shown here come from a woman aged 60-75 years with COVID-19, enrolled during active disease. Both conserved end residues are part of each CDR3. Fields, in order: D gene, clone size, J gene, V gene, CDR3 protein, CDR3 DNA. A D gene is named only where the DNA matches it firmly. The size field is filled for only some rows; it gives once, few, many or a size class.

D gene: NA; clone size: few; J gene: TRBJ1-1; V gene: TRBV28; CDR3 protein: CASSSHTGYTEAFF; CDR3 DNA: TGTGCCAGCAGTTCACATACAGGGTATACTGAAGCTTTCTTT
D gene: TRBD2; clone size: few; J gene: TRBJ2-3; V gene: TRBV15; CDR3 protein: CATSRDLGLAGGLVGTDTQYF; CDR3 DNA: TGTGCCACCAGCAGAGATCTTGGGCTAGCGGGGGGGCTGGTAGGCACAGATACGCAGTATTTT
D gene: NA; clone size: NA; J gene: TRBJ2-2; V gene: TRBV29-1; CDR3 protein: CSVAAGRTGELFF; CDR3 DNA: TGCAGCGTTGCCGCGGGGCGCACCGGGGAGCTGTTTTTT
D gene: TRBD1; clone size: NA; J gene: TRBJ1-6; V gene: TRBV7-9; CDR3 protein: CASSSGDRVEGANSPLHF; CDR3 DNA: TGTGCCAGCAGCAGTGGAGACAGGGTCGAAGGGGCCAATTCACCCCTCCACTTT
D gene: TRBD1; clone size: NA; J gene: TRBJ1-2; V gene: TRBV5-5; CDR3 protein: CASRRTGGGTGYTF; CDR3 DNA: TGTGCCAGCAGACGGACAGGGGGCGGTACGGGCTACACCTTC
D gene: NA; clone size: few; J gene: TRBJ2-7; V gene: TRBV28; CDR3 protein: CASSLLSSYEQYF; CDR3 DNA: TGTGCCAGCAGCCTCCTTAGCTCCTACGAGCAGTACTTC
D gene: TRBD1; clone size: NA; J gene: TRBJ1-6; V gene: TRBV2; CDR3 protein: CASSGGTDRGNSPLHF; CDR3 DNA: TGTGCCAGCAGTGGAGGTACGGACAGGGGTAATTCACCCCTCCACTTT
D gene: TRBD1; clone size: NA; J gene: TRBJ1-5; V gene: TRBV30; CDR3 protein: CAAGQGYQPQHF; CDR3 DNA: TGTGCCGCCGGACAGGGGTATCAGCCCCAGCATTTT
D gene: NA; clone size: NA; J gene: TRBJ2-7; V gene: TRBV12-3/TRBV12-4; CDR3 protein: CASSRLGGEQYF; CDR3 DNA: TGTGCCAGCAGTCGCTTGGGAGGCGAGCAGTACTTC
D gene: NA; clone size: NA; J gene: TRBJ1-5; V gene: TRBV15; CDR3 protein: CATSPDYSWTGDQPQHF; CDR3 DNA: TGTGCCACCAGCCCAGATTATTCTTGGACGGGGGATCAGCCCCAGCATTTT
D gene: NA; clone size: many; J gene: TRBJ1-5; V gene: TRBV28; CDR3 protein: CASSLYDSNQPQHF; CDR3 DNA: TGTGCCAGCAGTTTATACGACAGTAATCAGCCCCAGCATTTT
D gene: TRBD1; clone size: NA; J gene: TRBJ1-5; V gene: TRBV3-1/TRBV3-2; CDR3 protein: CASSRQGGNQPQHF; CDR3 DNA: TGTGCCAGCAGCCGACAGGGTGGAAATCAGCCCCAGCATTTT
D gene: NA; clone size: NA; J gene: TRBJ1-5; V gene: TRBV6-2/TRBV6-3; CDR3 protein: CASSHRQLPGGRDQPQHF; CDR3 DNA: TGTGCCAGCAGTCACAGACAGTTACCGGGAGGGAGAGACCAGCCCCAGCATTTT
D gene: TRBD1; clone size: few; J gene: TRBJ1-3; V gene: TRBV5-1; CDR3 protein: CASSLRQRTGSGNTIYF; CDR3 DNA: TGCGCCAGCAGCCTAAGACAGAGGACAGGCTCTGGAAACACCATATATTTT
D gene: NA; clone size: NA; J gene: TRBJ1-6; V gene: TRBV6-5; CDR3 protein: CASSSDRYNSPLHF; CDR3 DNA: TGTGCCAGCAGCTCAGACAGATATAATTCACCCCTCCACTTT
D gene: TRBD1; clone size: NA; J gene: TRBJ2-6; V gene: TRBV29-1; CDR3 protein: CSVSGGDGANVLTF; CDR3 DNA: TGCAGCGTCTCAGGGGGCGATGGGGCCAACGTCCTGACTTTC
D gene: TRBD1; clone size: NA; J gene: TRBJ2-1; V gene: TRBV18; CDR3 protein: CASSPQGQGVNEQFF; CDR3 DNA: TGTGCCAGCTCACCTCAGGGACAGGGGGTGAATGAGCAGTTCTTC
D gene: TRBD1; clone size: NA; J gene: TRBJ2-5; V gene: TRBV10-3; CDR3 protein: CAISPGQDQETQYF; CDR3 DNA: TGTGCCATCTCGCCCGGACAGGACCAAGAGACCCAGTACTTC
D gene: NA; clone size: NA; J gene: TRBJ1-5; V gene: TRBV7-8; CDR3 protein: CASSLGDGGYQPQHF; CDR3 DNA: TGTGCCAGCAGCTTAGGGGACGGAGGGTATCAGCCCCAGCATTTT
D gene: NA; clone size: few; J gene: TRBJ1-5; V gene: TRBV9; CDR3 protein: CASSVDSGQPQHF; CDR3 DNA: TGTGCCAGCAGCGTGGATTCGGGACAGCCCCAGCATTTT
D gene: TRBD1; clone size: NA; J gene: TRBJ2-7; V gene: TRBV11-2; CDR3 protein: CASSLPGTGKKQYF; CDR3 DNA: TGTGCCAGCAGCCTTCCCGGGACAGGCAAGAAGCAGTACTTC
D gene: NA; clone size: NA; J gene: TRBJ2-7; V gene: TRBV3-1/TRBV3-2; CDR3 protein: CASSQVRDSRSEQYF; CDR3 DNA: TGTGCCAGCAGCCAAGTTAGGGACTCACGCAGCGAGCAGTACTTC
D gene: NA; clone size: NA; J gene: TRBJ2-7; V gene: TRBV5-6; CDR3 protein: CASSLGQIRLGYEQYF; CDR3 DNA: TGTGCCAGCAGCTTAGGACAGATCCGCTTGGGTTACGAGCAGTACTTC
D gene: NA; clone size: NA; J gene: TRBJ1-2; V gene: TRBV18; CDR3 protein: CASSPGQGTLNYGYTF; CDR3 DNA: TGTGCCAGCTCACCAGGTCAGGGGACCCTAAACTATGGCTACACCTTC
D gene: NA; clone size: NA; J gene: TRBJ1-1; V gene: TRBV10-3; CDR3 protein: CAISESNRVNTEAFF; CDR3 DNA: TGTGCCATCAGTGAGTCGAACAGGGTGAACACTGAAGCTTTCTTT
D gene: TRBD1; clone size: NA; J gene: TRBJ1-2; V gene: TRBV6-5; CDR3 protein: CASSHRTGTLDGYTF; CDR3 DNA: TGTGCCAGCAGTCATAGGACAGGGACCCTTGATGGCTACACCTTC
D gene: NA; clone size: NA; J gene: TRBJ1-5; V gene: TRBV4-1; CDR3 protein: CASSQDTRVNQPQHF; CDR3 DNA: TGCGCCAGCAGCCAAGATACCCGGGTTAATCAGCCCCAGCATTTT
D gene: NA; clone size: many; J gene: TRBJ2-1; V gene: TRBV3-1/TRBV3-2; CDR3 protein: CASSQRGYDEQFF; CDR3 DNA: TGTGCCAGCAGCCAAAGAGGGTACGATGAGCAGTTCTTC
D gene: TRBD1; clone size: NA; J gene: TRBJ1-2; V gene: TRBV12-5; CDR3 protein: CASGLRTGAYYGYTF; CDR3 DNA: TGTGCTAGTGGTTTGAGGACAGGGGCTTACTATGGCTACACCTTC
D gene: TRBD1; clone size: NA; J gene: TRBJ1-4; V gene: TRBV7-2; CDR3 protein: CASSSGTGRGLFF; CDR3 DNA: TGTGCCAGCAGCTCCGGGACAGGGCGGGGACTGTTTTTT
D gene: NA; clone size: NA; J gene: TRBJ2-5; V gene: TRBV6-5; CDR3 protein: CASSFSGTNQETQYF; CDR3 DNA: TGTGCCAGCAGTTTTTCTGGGACAAACCAAGAGACCCAGTACTTC
D gene: TRBD1; clone size: NA; J gene: TRBJ1-4; V gene: TRBV9; CDR3 protein: CASSVQGADEKLFF; CDR3 DNA: TGTGCCAGCAGCGTACAGGGGGCAGATGAAAAACTGTTTTTT
D gene: NA; clone size: NA; J gene: TRBJ1-1; V gene: TRBV18; CDR3 protein: CASSPGENTEAFF; CDR3 DNA: TGTGCCAGCTCACCCGGGGAGAACACTGAAGCTTTCTTT
D gene: NA; clone size: NA; J gene: TRBJ1-1; V gene: TRBV5-4; CDR3 protein: CASSLQLYTEAFF; CDR3 DNA: TGTGCCAGCAGCTTACAGTTATACACTGAAGCTTTCTTT
D gene: NA; clone size: NA; J gene: TRBJ1-5; V gene: TRBV20-1; CDR3 protein: CSASYSSNQPQHF; CDR3 DNA: TGCAGTGCTAGTTACAGTAGCAATCAGCCCCAGCATTTT
D gene: TRBD1; clone size: NA; J gene: TRBJ2-7; V gene: TRBV28; CDR3 protein: CASSLVDRGRYEQYF; CDR3 DNA: TGTGCCAGCAGTTTAGTTGACAGGGGGAGGTACGAGCAGTACTTC
D gene: NA; clone size: NA; J gene: TRBJ1-2; V gene: TRBV2; CDR3 protein: CATRGPGYGYTF; CDR3 DNA: TGTGCCACCAGGGGCCCTGGCTATGGCTACACCTTC
D gene: NA; clone size: NA; J gene: TRBJ2-1; V gene: TRBV5-1; CDR3 protein: CASSLEPRGGNEQFF; CDR3 DNA: TGCGCCAGCAGCTTGGAGCCCAGGGGTGGTAATGAGCAGTTCTTC
D gene: NA; clone size: NA; J gene: TRBJ2-2; V gene: TRBV6-5; CDR3 protein: CASSYQGLNTGELFF; CDR3 DNA: TGTGCCAGCAGTTACCAGGGCCTTAACACCGGGGAGCTGTTTTTT
D gene: TRBD1; clone size: once; J gene: TRBJ2-2; V gene: TRBV5-1; CDR3 protein: CASSQGQGSTGELFF; CDR3 DNA: TGCGCCAGCAGCCAGGGACAGGGAAGTACCGGGGAGCTGTTTTTT
D gene: TRBD1; clone size: NA; J gene: TRBJ1-2; V gene: TRBV4-1; CDR3 protein: CASSLFRGRYGYTF; CDR3 DNA: TGCGCCAGCAGTCTCTTCAGGGGGAGGTATGGCTACACCTTC
D gene: NA; clone size: NA; J gene: TRBJ1-5; V gene: TRBV19; CDR3 protein: CASSIGLDYSNQPQHF; CDR3 DNA: TGTGCCAGTAGTATAGGGTTAGATTATAGCAATCAGCCCCAGCATTTT
D gene: NA; clone size: NA; J gene: TRBJ1-3; V gene: TRBV7-2; CDR3 protein: CASSLRGSGNTIYF; CDR3 DNA: TGTGCCAGCAGCCTCAGGGGAAGTGGAAACACCATATATTTT
D gene: NA; clone size: NA; J gene: TRBJ2-3; V gene: TRBV7-3; CDR3 protein: CASSLWGVDTDTQYF; CDR3 DNA: TGTGCCAGCAGCTTATGGGGGGTAGACACAGATACGCAGTATTTT
D gene: NA; clone size: NA; J gene: TRBJ2-7; V gene: TRBV15; CDR3 protein: CATSKEPYEQYF; CDR3 DNA: TGTGCCACCAGCAAGGAGCCCTACGAGCAGTACTTC